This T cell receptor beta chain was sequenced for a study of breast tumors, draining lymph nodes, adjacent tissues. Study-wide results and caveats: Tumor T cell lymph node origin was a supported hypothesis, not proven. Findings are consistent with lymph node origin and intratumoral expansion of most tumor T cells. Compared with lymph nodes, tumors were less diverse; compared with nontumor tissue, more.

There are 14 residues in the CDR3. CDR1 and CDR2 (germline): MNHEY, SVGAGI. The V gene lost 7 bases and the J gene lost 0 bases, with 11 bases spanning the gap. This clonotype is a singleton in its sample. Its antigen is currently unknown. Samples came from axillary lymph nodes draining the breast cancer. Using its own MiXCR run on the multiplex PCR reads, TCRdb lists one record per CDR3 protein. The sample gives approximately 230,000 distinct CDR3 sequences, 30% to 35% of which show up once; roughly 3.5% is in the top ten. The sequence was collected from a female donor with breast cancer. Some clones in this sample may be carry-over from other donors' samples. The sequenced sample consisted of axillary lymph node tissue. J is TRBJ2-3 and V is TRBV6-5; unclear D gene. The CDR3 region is CASTFSPSTDTQYF. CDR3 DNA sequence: TGTGCCAGCACCTTTTCCCCCAGCACAGATACGCAGTATTTT.